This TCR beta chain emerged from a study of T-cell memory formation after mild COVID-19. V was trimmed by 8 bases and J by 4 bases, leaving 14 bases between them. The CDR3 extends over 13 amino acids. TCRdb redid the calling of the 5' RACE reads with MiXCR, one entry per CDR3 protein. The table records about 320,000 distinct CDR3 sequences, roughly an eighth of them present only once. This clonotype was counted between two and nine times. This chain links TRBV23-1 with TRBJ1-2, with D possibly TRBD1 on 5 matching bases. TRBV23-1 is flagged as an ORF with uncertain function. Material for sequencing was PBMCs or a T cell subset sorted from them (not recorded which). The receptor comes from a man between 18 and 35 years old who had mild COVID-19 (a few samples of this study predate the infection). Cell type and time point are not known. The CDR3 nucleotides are TGCGCCAGCTCAAGCGGGGCGGTCTATGGCTACACCTTC. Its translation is CASSSGAVYGYTF.